This TCR beta chain was sequenced for a study of blood T cells in healthy people across ages. This CDR3 contains 12 residues. Germline V gene data show CDR1 as DFQATT and CDR2 as SNEGSKA (reference sequence). V shed 3 bases and J shed 5 bases, with 10 bases lying between them. PCR was performed a second time for roughly 7 to 12 cycles using a sample-barcoded 5' primer and a J-beta primer mix. TCRdb called the 5' RACE reads again in MiXCR, with one record for every CDR3 protein. The table has 550,000 to 600,000 distinct CDR3 sequences, around half seen once. The count of this clonotype is one. V gene TRBV20-1 combines with J gene TRBJ2-5, with D unclear. Sequencing was carried out using blood. This TCR was recovered from a man at least 80 years old in good health. CDR3 loop: CSASGPGETQYF. In nucleotides, the CDR3 is TGCAGTGCTAGCGGACCCGGGGAGACCCAGTACTTC.